This is a list of T cell receptor beta chains from one sample in a study of monozygotic twins with cystic fibrosis. Using immunoSEQ multiplex PCR, the repertoire was profiled, and TCRdb retains in-frame clones only, with some absent. This table holds approximately 25,000 clones, approximately 89% found once. Sequencing was performed on blood. These receptor sequences come from a girl aged 2 to 10 with cystic fibrosis. CDR3s include the opening cysteine and the closing phenylalanine or tryptophan. A D gene is named only where the DNA matches it firmly. Only some rows state a clone size, as once, few, many or a class for expanded clones.

TGTGCCAGCAGCTTATTCCGGGGACAGAACACCGGGGAGCTGTTTTTT | CASSLFRGQNTGELFF | TRBV11-2 | . | TRBJ2-2 | once
TGCAGCGTTGATGGGGTTGGGGTGAACACTGAAGCTTTCTTT | CSVDGVGVNTEAFF | TRBV29-1 | . | TRBJ1-1 | .
TGTGCCAGCTCACCCGCCGGGACAGTACACGAGCAGTACTTC | CASSPAGTVHEQYF | TRBV18 | TRBD1 | TRBJ2-7 | few
TGTGCCATCCAGGACAGGGAAGGTCAGCCCCAGCATTTT | CAIQDREGQPQHF | TRBV5-8 | TRBD1 | TRBJ1-5 | .
TGTGCCAGCAGCTTAGGATGGGCTAGCGGGGAGAAGACCCAGTACTTC | CASSLGWASGEKTQYF | TRBV7-2 | TRBD2 | TRBJ2-5 | .
TGTGCCAGCAGTTACGGGACTAGCGGTGGAGTCTACGAGCAGTACTTC | CASSYGTSGGVYEQYF | TRBV6-5 | TRBD2 | TRBJ2-7 | .
TGTGCCAGCAGCCCCCAAGCCGGAGATACGCAGTATTTT | CASSPQAGDTQYF | TRBV7-6 | . | TRBJ2-3 | .
TGCGCCAGCAACTTGGGACCCAGGGTTACAGATACGCAGTATTTT | CASNLGPRVTDTQYF | TRBV5-1 | . | TRBJ2-3 | .
TGTGCCTGGAGTGTACTTCCCCAGCCCCAGCATTTT | CAWSVLPQPQHF | TRBV30 | . | TRBJ1-5 | .
TGTGCCAGCAGTGAATGGATTTTGCGGGGGCTCCAAGAGACCCAGTACTTC | CASSEWILRGLQETQYF | TRBV2 | . | TRBJ2-5 | .
TGCGCCAGCAGTCAAAAAGGGACAGGGCCCTCCTACGAGCAGTACTTC | CASSQKGTGPSYEQYF | TRBV23-1 | TRBD1 | TRBJ2-7 | .
TGTGCCAGCAGCTTAGCCTCCGGACAGACTGGAAACACCATATATTTT | CASSLASGQTGNTIYF | TRBV7-2 | . | TRBJ1-3 | .
TGTGCCAGCAGCGACGGGACTTCGTCTGGAAACACCATATATTTT | CASSDGTSSGNTIYF | TRBV9 | . | TRBJ1-3 | once
TGTGCCAGCAGGCCCGGGACCTCGAGTCCCATAGGCTATGGCTACACCTTC | CASRPGTSSPIGYGYTF | TRBV27 | . | TRBJ1-2 | .
TGCGCCAGCAGTGACTCTGCGGGGGTACGCCGGGAGTATTTT | CASSDSAGVRREYF | TRBV10-1 | TRBD2 | TRBJ2-3 | .
TGTGCCAGCAGCGTAGGGGGTGTCCAAGAGACCCAGTACTTC | CASSVGGVQETQYF | TRBV9 | . | TRBJ2-5 | .
TGTGCCAGCAGTGACGGAGGCCGGGACAGGCGCTCCTACGAGCAGTACTTC | CASSDGGRDRRSYEQYF | TRBV2 | TRBD1 | TRBJ2-7 | .
TGTGCCAGCAGCCCAGCTAGCGGGGACGAGCAGTTCTTC | CASSPASGDEQFF | TRBV2 | TRBD2 | TRBJ2-1 | .
TGTGCCAGCAGTTTATCAAACTTACTGCCGCCCCAGCATTTT | CASSLSNLLPPQHF | TRBV27 | . | TRBJ1-5 | few
TGCGCCAGCAGCACGGACAGGGATGGCTACACCTTC | CASSTDRDGYTF | TRBV5-1 | TRBD1 | TRBJ1-2 | .
TGTGCCACCAGCAGAGATGGGGACAGCTCCTACGAGCAGTACTTC | CATSRDGDSSYEQYF | TRBV15 | TRBD1 | TRBJ2-7 | once
TGTGCCAGCAGTTACGGGCAGCCGACCGACGGCGAGCAGTACTTC | CASSYGQPTDGEQYF | TRBV6-5 | . | TRBJ2-7 | .
TGTGCCAGCAGCGTAGATAGTAGCGGGGGGGAATGGCGCTACAATGAGCAGTTCTTC | CASSVDSSGGEWRYNEQFF | TRBV9 | TRBD2 | TRBJ2-1 | .
TGTGCCAGCAGGTCAGGATACGAGCAGTACTTC | CASRSGYEQYF | TRBV6-5 | . | TRBJ2-7 | .
TGTGCCACTAGATGGCGATTGGACTCCCGGGGCACTGAAGCTTTCTTT | CATRWRLDSRGTEAFF | TRBV19 | . | TRBJ1-1 | .
TGTGCCAGCAGTTACCAAACAGGGGTCACTAACTATGGCTACACCTTC | CASSYQTGVTNYGYTF | TRBV6-5 | TRBD1 | TRBJ1-2 | .
TGTGCCAGCAGCTCCCTTAGCTGCTCTGGGGCCAACGTCCTGACTTTC | CASSSLSCSGANVLTF | TRBV21-1 | . | TRBJ2-6 | .
TGTGCCAGCAGCGAATACAGGGGGAGCTCTGGAAACACCATATATTTT | CASSEYRGSSGNTIYF | TRBV6-6 | TRBD1 | TRBJ1-3 | .
TGCGCCAGCAGCTTGGTCGGGGGTAAAGAGACCCAGTACTTC | CASSLVGGKETQYF | TRBV5-1 | . | TRBJ2-5 | once
TGTGCCAGCTCACGGGTTGGTTCACCCCTCCACTTT | CASSRVGSPLHF | TRBV6-6 | . | TRBJ1-6 | .
TGTGCCAGCACTGGCGGGGGAAGATACAATGAGCAGTTCTTC | CASTGGGRYNEQFF | TRBV13 | TRBD2 | TRBJ2-1 | .
TGTGCCAGCTCAGGTCCCGGGACTAGCTCTTACGAGCAGTACTTC | CASSGPGTSSYEQYF | TRBV18 | TRBD2 | TRBJ2-7 | .
TGTGCCAGTAGTATACGTGAGGGGGGTCGTGAGCAGTACTTC | CASSIREGGREQYF | TRBV19 | . | TRBJ2-7 | .
TGTGCCAGCAGCCCGCTCATGGACAGGGACTACACCTTC | CASSPLMDRDYTF | TRBV9 | TRBD1 | TRBJ1-2 | .
TGTGCCAGCAGCACCCAGGGTGTAGCTAACTATGGCTACACCTTC | CASSTQGVANYGYTF | TRBV13 | . | TRBJ1-2 | .
TGTGCCAGCTCACCGCCTAGCGGGGGGGATGCTGAGCAGTTCTTC | CASSPPSGGDAEQFF | TRBV18 | TRBD2 | TRBJ2-1 | .
TGTGCCAGCAGTTTGGGCGGGGGGCCCCTAACAGATACGCAGTATTTT | CASSLGGGPLTDTQYF | TRBV27 | TRBD2 | TRBJ2-3 | .
TGCGCCAGCAGCAAAGACAGGGTGAACACTGAAGCTTTCTTT | CASSKDRVNTEAFF | TRBV5-1 | TRBD1 | TRBJ1-1 | .
TGTGCCAGCAGTTTTAGTTTCGCTAGCGGGGTATCCGGGGAGCTGTTTTTT | CASSFSFASGVSGELFF | TRBV27 | TRBD2 | TRBJ2-2 | .
TGTGCCAGCAGGAGACAGGGGAACACTGAAGCTTTCTTT | CASRRQGNTEAFF | TRBV6-5 | TRBD1 | TRBJ1-1 | .
TGCGCCAGCAGCTTGGCGGCAGGAACTAACTATGGCTACACCTTC | CASSLAAGTNYGYTF | TRBV5-1 | . | TRBJ1-2 | .
TGCGCCAGCAGCCAAGATAGGACCCATCAGCCCCAGCATTTT | CASSQDRTHQPQHF | TRBV4-3 | . | TRBJ1-5 | .
TGCGCCAGCAGCTTGGGTTACCGGGACAGGGAGATCTACGAGCAGTACTTC | CASSLGYRDREIYEQYF | TRBV5-1 | TRBD1 | TRBJ2-7 | few
TGTGCCACCAGCAGAGACCGACTGGGATCGACCTACGAGCAGTACTTC | CATSRDRLGSTYEQYF | TRBV15 | . | TRBJ2-7 | .
TGCGCCAGCAGCCAGGACGCTCCGGGCTCTACTCATAGCAATCAGCCCCAGCATTTT | CASSQDAPGSTHSNQPQHF | TRBV4-3 | . | TRBJ1-5 | .
TGCGCCAGCAGCCAATTAGTCGAGGTTCACGAGCAGTACTTC | CASSQLVEVHEQYF | TRBV4-1 | . | TRBJ2-7 | .